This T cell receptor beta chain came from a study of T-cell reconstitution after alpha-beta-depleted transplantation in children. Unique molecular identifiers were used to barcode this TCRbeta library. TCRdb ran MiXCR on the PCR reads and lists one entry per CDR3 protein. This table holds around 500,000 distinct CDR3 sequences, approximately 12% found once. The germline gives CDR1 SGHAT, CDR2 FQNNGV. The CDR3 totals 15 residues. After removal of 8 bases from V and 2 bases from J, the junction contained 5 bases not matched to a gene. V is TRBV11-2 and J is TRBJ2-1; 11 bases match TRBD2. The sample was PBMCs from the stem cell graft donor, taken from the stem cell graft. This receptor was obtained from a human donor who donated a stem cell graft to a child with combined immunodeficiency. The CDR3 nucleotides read TGTGCCAGCGGACCACTAGCGGGGGCCTACAATGAGCAGTTCTTC. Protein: CASGPLAGAYNEQFF.